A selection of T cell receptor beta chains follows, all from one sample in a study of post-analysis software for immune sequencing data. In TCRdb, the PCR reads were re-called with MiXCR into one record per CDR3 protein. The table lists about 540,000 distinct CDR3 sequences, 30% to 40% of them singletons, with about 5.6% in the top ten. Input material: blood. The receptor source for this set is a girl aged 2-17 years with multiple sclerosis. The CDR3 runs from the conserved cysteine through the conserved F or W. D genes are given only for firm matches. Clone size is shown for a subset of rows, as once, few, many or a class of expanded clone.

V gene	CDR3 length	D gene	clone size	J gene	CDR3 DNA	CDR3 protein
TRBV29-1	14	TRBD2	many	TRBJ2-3	TGCAGCGTCCTAGCGGGGGCTAGCACAGATACGCAGTATTTT	CSVLAGASTDTQYF
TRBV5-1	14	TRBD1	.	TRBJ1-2	TGCGCCAGCAGCCCCGGACAGGGCCCGCATGGCTACACCTTC	CASSPGQGPHGYTF
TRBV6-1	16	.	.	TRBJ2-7	TGTGCCAGCAGTGGAGAGCTTGGGGTATGGTCCTACGAGCAGTACTTC	CASSGELGVWSYEQYF
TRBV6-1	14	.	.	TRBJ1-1	TGTGCCAGCAGTGAAGCCTGGGGTGGGACTGAAGCTTTCTTT	CASSEAWGGTEAFF
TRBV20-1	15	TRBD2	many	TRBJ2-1	TGCAGTGCTAGAGACCCTAGCGGGGGGTACAATGAGCAGTTCTTC	CSARDPSGGYNEQFF
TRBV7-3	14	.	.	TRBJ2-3	TGTGCCAGCAGCTTAAAGGGGCCCGGAGATACGCAGTATTTT	CASSLKGPGDTQYF
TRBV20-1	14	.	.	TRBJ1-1	TGCAGTGCTAGAGATGGGGGGGGTTACACTGAAGCTTTCTTT	CSARDGGGYTEAFF
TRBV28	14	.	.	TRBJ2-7	TGTGCCAGCAGCCATTCCCAGGGGTACTACGAGCAGTACTTC	CASSHSQGYYEQYF
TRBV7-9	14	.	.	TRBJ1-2	TGTGCCAGCAGCGAAGGGGTAGCTAACTATGGCTACACCTTC	CASSEGVANYGYTF
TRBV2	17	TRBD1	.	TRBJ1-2	TGTGCCAGCAGTGAAGGCTTGGGACAGGGTTCGGGGGATGGCTACACCTTC	CASSEGLGQGSGDGYTF
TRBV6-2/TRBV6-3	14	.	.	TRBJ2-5	TGTGCCAGCAGACGGGACTCCGACCAAGAGACCCAGTACTTC	CASRRDSDQETQYF
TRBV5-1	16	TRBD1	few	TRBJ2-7	TGCGCCAGCAGCCTGGACAGGGCCCTCGATGGAGGCGAGCAGTACTTC	CASSLDRALDGGEQYF
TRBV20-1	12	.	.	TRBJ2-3	TGCAGTGCTAGCCTTGACACAGATACGCAGTATTTT	CSASLDTDTQYF
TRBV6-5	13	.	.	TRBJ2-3	TGTGCCAGCAGTTACTCGTGGACAGATACGCAGTATTTT	CASSYSWTDTQYF
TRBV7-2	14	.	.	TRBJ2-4	TGTGCCAGCAGCCCCCGGGCCAGGGATTCCATTCAGTACTTC	CASSPRARDSIQYF
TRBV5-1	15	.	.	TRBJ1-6	TGCGCCAGCAGCTTGGCGGATAAGGGGAGTTCACCCCTCCACTTT	CASSLADKGSSPLHF
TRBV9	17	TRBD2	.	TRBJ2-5	TGTGCCAGCAGCGTAGGGAGTAGCGGGGCCCTCCAAGAGACCCAGTACTTC	CASSVGSSGALQETQYF
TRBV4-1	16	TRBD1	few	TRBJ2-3	TGCGCCAGCAGCCGACCGGGACAGGGGAAAGCAGATACGCAGTATTTT	CASSRPGQGKADTQYF
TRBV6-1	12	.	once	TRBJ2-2	TGTGCCAGCAGTGAAATGGCCGGGGAGCTGTTTTTT	CASSEMAGELFF
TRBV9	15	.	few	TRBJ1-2	TGTGCCAGCAGCCCGCGGGCGGGGAACTTCTATGGCTACACCTTC	CASSPRAGNFYGYTF
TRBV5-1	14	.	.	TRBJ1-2	TGCGCCAGCAGCCTGACACAGGACCGGAGGGGCTACACCTTC	CASSLTQDRRGYTF
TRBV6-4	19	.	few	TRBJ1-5	TGTGCCAGCAGTGACTCGAACCCCCGGTGGGTAACGGACAATCAGCCCCAGCATTTT	CASSDSNPRWVTDNQPQHF
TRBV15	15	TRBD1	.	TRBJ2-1	TGTGCCACCAGATCCGGGACAGGGAAATACAATGAGCAGTTCTTC	CATRSGTGKYNEQFF
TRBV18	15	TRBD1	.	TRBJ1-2	TGTGCCAGCTCACCACCGTCATCAGGGGGTTTTGGCTACACCTTC	CASSPPSSGGFGYTF
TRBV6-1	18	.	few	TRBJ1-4	TGTGCCAGCAGTGTTTCGCTAGGTGCACAGGGTATAGGGGAAAAACTGTTTTTT	CASSVSLGAQGIGEKLFF
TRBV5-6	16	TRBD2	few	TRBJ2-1	TGTGCCAGCAGCCTGACCGGGACTAGCGTCTACAATGAGCAGTTCTTC	CASSLTGTSVYNEQFF
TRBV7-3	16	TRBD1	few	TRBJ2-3	TGTGCCAGCAGCCGACCGGGACAGGGGTCCACAGATACGCAGTATTTT	CASSRPGQGSTDTQYF
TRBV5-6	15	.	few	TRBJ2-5	TGTGCCAGCAGCCGGGGGAGGGACAACCAAGAGACCCAGTACTTC	CASSRGRDNQETQYF
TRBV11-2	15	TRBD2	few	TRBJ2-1	TGTGCCAGCAGCTTAGCTAGCGGGGCCTACAATGAGCAGTTCTTC	CASSLASGAYNEQFF
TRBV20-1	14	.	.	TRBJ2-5	TGCAGTGCTAGAGATGGTCGGGGTCAAGAGACCCAGTACTTC	CSARDGRGQETQYF
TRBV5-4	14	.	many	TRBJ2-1	TGTGCCAGCAGCTTGGAAGGGCAGATCAATGAGCAGTTCTTC	CASSLEGQINEQFF
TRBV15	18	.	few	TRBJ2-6	TGTGCCACCAGCAGAGTTCCCAGTGGGGCGCACGGGGCCAACGTCCTGACTTTC	CATSRVPSGAHGANVLTF
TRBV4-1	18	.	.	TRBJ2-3	TGCGCCAGCAGCCAAGATGCCTTTTTAGGGGCGCGAACAGATACGCAGTATTTT	CASSQDAFLGARTDTQYF
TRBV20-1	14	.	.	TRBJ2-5	TGCAGTGCTAGAGATAGGGCTCTTAGGGAGACCCAGTACTTC	CSARDRALRETQYF
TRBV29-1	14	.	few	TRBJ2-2	TGCAGCGTTGGGGAGGGGGCCGACACCGGGGAGCTGTTTTTT	CSVGEGADTGELFF
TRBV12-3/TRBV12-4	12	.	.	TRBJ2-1	TGTGCCAGCAGACATATCGAGGACGAGCAGTTCTTC	CASRHIEDEQFF
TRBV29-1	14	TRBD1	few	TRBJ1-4	TGCAGCGCCAAGGGGGGACAGGGGGCTGAAAAACTGTTTTTT	CSAKGGQGAEKLFF
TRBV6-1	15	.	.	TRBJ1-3	TGTGCCAGCAGTGAAGATGGGGGCTCTGGAAACACCATATATTTT	CASSEDGGSGNTIYF
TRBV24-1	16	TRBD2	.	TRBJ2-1	TGTGCCACCAGTGATCCCGCGGCGGGGGGCCACAATGAGCAGTTCTTC	CATSDPAAGGHNEQFF
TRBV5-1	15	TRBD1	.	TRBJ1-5	TGCGCCAGCGGACAGGGGAAGCTAGGGAATCAGCCCCAGCATTTT	CASGQGKLGNQPQHF
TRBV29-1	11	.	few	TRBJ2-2	TGCAGCGTGGGGACGCACCGGGAGCTGTTTTTT	CSVGTHRELFF
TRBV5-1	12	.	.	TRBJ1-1	TGCGCCAGCAGCCCCGGGGACCAGTGGGCTTTCTTT	CASSPGDQWAFF
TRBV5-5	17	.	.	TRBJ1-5	TGTGCCAGCCCGCCGGACAGTCGGGACACTAGCAATCAGCCCCAGCATTTT	CASPPDSRDTSNQPQHF